Listed here are 2 T cell receptor beta chains from one sample, sequenced in a study of regulatory T cells in long-lasting Graves disease (dated by TCRdb to the early 2020s). The sample's time point label, in plain terms: persistent/refractory GD, antithyroid drugs over 5 years with positive TRAb. For both TCR sequencing and RNA sequencing, RNA was extracted from PBMCs in TRIzol. Libraries were made using multiplex PCR. Sequenced using an Illumina HiSeq 4000. TCR beta libraries were built with iRepertoire HTBI primers and Arm-PCR amplification of CDR3 regions. TCRdb reran the public reads through fastp at Q25 and MiXCR, keeping productive beta chains. All rows with the same CDR3 protein become a single entry with the most common DNA and genes. In all, the sample holds around 450,000 distinct CDR3 sequences, and 20% to 25% of those were seen once. Jointly, the top ten make up 6.5% to 9% of the sample.

Sequencing was performed on peripheral blood mononuclear cells (PBMCs), taken when the disease was refractory, from a patient treated with antithyroid drugs. These receptor sequences come from a female donor with Graves disease.

This chain joins TRBV14 and TRBJ2-5; 8 bases agree with TRBD2. This CDR3 is 16 amino acids long. The V gene's germline CDR1 is SGHDN and CDR2 FVKESK. J was trimmed by 1 base and V by 2 bases; bases with no gene match: 6. In DNA, the CDR3 is TGTGCCAGCAGCCAACTAGCGGGCACCTTCCAAGAGACCCAGTACTTC. Translation gives CASSQLAGTFQETQYF.

This clonotype was detected ten times or more. This chain joins TRBV28 and TRBJ2-7; D possibly uses TRBD1 or TRBD2 (6 bases each). Looked up from germline, CDR1 is MDHEN and CDR2 is SYDVKM. V gave up 3 bases and J gave up 3 bases, with 18 bases separating them. The CDR3 sequence is 16 residues long. CDR3 region: CASSLGAGTEVYEQYF. Written as DNA, the CDR3 is TGTGCCAGCAGTTTGGGGGCCGGGACTGAAGTCTACGAGCAGTACTTC.